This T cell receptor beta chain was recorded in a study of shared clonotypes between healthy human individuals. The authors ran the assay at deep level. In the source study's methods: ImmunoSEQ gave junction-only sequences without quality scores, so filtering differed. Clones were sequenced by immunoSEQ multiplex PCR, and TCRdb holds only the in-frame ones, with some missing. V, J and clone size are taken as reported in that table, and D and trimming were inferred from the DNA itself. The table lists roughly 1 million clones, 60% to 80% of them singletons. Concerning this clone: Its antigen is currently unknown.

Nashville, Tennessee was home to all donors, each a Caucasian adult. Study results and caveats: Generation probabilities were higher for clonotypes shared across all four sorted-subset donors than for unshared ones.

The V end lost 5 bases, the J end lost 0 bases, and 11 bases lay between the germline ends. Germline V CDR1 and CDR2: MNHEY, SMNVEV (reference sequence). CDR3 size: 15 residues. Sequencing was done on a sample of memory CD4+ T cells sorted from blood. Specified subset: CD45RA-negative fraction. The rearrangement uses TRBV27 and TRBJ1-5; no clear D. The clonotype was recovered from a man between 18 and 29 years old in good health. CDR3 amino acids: CASSRVGYSNQPQHF. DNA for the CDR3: TGTGCCAGCAGTCGAGTGGGCTATAGCAATCAGCCCCAGCATTTT.